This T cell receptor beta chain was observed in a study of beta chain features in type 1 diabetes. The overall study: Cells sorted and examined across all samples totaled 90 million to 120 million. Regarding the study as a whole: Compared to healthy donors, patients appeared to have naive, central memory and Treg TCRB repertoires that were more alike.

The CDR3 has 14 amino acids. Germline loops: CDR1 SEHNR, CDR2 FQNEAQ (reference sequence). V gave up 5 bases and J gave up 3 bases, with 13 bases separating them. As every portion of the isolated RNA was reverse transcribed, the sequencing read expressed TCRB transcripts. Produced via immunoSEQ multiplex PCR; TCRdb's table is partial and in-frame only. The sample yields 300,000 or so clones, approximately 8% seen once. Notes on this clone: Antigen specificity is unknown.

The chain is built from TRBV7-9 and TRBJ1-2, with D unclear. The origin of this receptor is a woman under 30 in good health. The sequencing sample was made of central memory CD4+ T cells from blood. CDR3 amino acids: CASSPRGVDYGYTF. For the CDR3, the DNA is TGTGCCAGCAGCCCCCGCGGGGTGGACTATGGCTACACCTTC.